This paragraph reports one T cell receptor beta chain. Its specific antigen is unknown. The record has no base qualities; no much larger clone is one base away. The data are from a study of blood T cell repertoires in COVID-19 (dated by TCRdb to the early 2020s). Broadly, across the study: Samples covering the acute and convalescent phases of COVID-19 were provided by collaborators in the United States, Italy and Spain. The prospective study material was composed of cDNA or gDNA derived from T cells, B-cell-depleted T cells, or PBMCs. The dataset comprised deeply sampled blood TCRbeta repertoires from subjects exposed to, actively infected with, or recovered from COVID-19. A freely available public database, intended as a resource for researchers studying the immune response to SARS-CoV-2, is where the repertoires were released. The samples were drawn from two sources: the first 160 participants of the ongoing ImmuneRACE study, and 1,000 to 1,500 subjects contributed by 6 global collaborators. Nearly every sample came with metadata listing a de-identified subject ID, COVID-19 status, age in years and sex. Where available, HLA class I and class II types were obtained from metadata supplied by the sample provider rather than from assay-based typing.

Whole blood was collected in K2EDTA tubes by collaborating institutions according to the institutions' own protocols. For TCRbeta analysis, collaborators shipped samples as frozen whole blood, isolated PBMCs, or DNA extracted from either of those sample types. The germline V and J ends show losses of 8 bases and 4 bases respectively, and no gene match explains 4 bases of the junction. The germline V gene provides CDR1 MDHEN and CDR2 SYDVKM. The cysteine opens and the phenylalanine closes a CDR3 of 14 amino acids. The CDR3 DNA has 42 bases and is translated from base 1. Study-level results and caveats: The amount of clinical and demographic metadata varied by source and participant and was provided uncurated.

TCRbeta CDR3 regions were amplified from genomic DNA by means of the immunoSEQ Assay, a bias-controlled multiplex PCR. The paper's data handling went like this. The number of nucleated cells in each sample was estimated from the amplification of reference gene primers within the assay. To quantify the absolute abundance of each unique TCRbeta CDR3 rearrangement, sequence reads were collapsed and filtered. For each sample, productive Simpson clonality was calculated by taking the square root of Simpson's diversity index across productive rearrangements. The immuneACCESS repertoire file appears here via TCRdb, limited to in-frame rearrangements. These files lack a portion of the clones; in checked studies, under half of the deficit traces to unresolved V genes, and the cause of the others is not known. Clone size and V and J calls were adopted from that table, with D and trimming inferred from the DNA. Within this sample are 90,000 to 100,000 clones, with 82% of them counted one time only. The ten largest account for 18% of the sample.

The specimen was peripheral blood. The TCR sequence derives from a man older than 75 with acute or convalescent COVID-19. The sequence joins TRBV28 to TRBJ2-1; TRBD2 matches 11 bases in the middle. The base sequence is TGTGCCAGCGATACTAGCGGGAGTTACAATGAGCAGTTCTTC. Translated, it gives CASDTSGSYNEQFF.